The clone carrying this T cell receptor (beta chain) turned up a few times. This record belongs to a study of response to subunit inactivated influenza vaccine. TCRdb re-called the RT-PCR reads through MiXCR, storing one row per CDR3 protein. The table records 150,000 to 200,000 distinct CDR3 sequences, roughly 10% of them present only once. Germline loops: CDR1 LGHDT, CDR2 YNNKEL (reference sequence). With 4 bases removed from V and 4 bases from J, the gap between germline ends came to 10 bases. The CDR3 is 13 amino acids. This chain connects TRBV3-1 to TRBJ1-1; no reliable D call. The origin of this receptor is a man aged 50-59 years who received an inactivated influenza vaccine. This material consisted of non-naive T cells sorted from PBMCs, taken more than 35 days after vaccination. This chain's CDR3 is CASSRGFGTEAFF. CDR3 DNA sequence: TGTGCCAGCAGCCGGGGTTTTGGCACTGAAGCTTTCTTT. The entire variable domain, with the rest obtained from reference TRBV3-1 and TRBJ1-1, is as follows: DTAVSQTPKYLVTQMGNDKSIKCEQNLGHDTMYWYKQDSKKFLKIMFSYNNKELIINETVPNRFSPKSPDKAHLNLHINSLELGDSAVYFCASSRGFGTEAFFGQGTRLTVV.